This T cell receptor (beta chain) was found in a study of blood T cell repertoires in COVID-19. Study-level information: From the United States, Italy and Spain came samples of acute and convalescent COVID-19. T cells, B-cell-depleted T cells, or PBMCs provided the cDNA or gDNA that served as material.

Per the authors' pipeline: Using reference gene primer amplification, nucleated cell counts were estimated. Using immunoSEQ multiplex PCR, the repertoire was profiled, and TCRdb retains in-frame clones only, with some absent. The DNA was the basis for D and trimming; V, J and clone size are from that table. This sample has about 64,000 clones, with 85% to 90% found just once. The CDR3 runs 15 residues. Germline CDR1 is LGHDT and CDR2 is YNNKEL (reference sequence). V was clipped by 1 base and J by 1 base, with 9 bases between them. The sequenced sample was peripheral blood. The source is a man aged 50 or older with active COVID-19. V gene TRBV3-1 (or the pseudogene TRBV3-2) combines with J gene TRBJ2-3; D is possibly TRBD2 (6 bases). The CDR3 nucleotides are TGTGCCAGCAGCCAAGGAGTAGCGGGCACAGATACGCAGTATTTT. Protein: CASSQGVAGTDTQYF.